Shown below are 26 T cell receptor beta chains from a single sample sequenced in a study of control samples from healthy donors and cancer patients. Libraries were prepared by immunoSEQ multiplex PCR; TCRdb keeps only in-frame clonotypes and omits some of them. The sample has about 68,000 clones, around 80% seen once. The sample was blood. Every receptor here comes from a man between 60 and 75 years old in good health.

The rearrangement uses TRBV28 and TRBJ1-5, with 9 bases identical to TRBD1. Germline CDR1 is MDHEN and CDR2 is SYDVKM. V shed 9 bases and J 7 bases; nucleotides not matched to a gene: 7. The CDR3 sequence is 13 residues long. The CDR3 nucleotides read TGTGCCAGTTACAGGGGGCTAGGGCAGCCCCAGCATTTT. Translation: CASYRGLGQPQHF.

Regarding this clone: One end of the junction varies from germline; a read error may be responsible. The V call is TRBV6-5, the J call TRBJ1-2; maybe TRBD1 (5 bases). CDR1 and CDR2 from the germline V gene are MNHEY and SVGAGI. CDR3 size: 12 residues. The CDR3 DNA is TGTGCCAGCAGTTGGGGCGTCGGGCGGCAGATCTTC. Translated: CASSWGVGRQIF.

The chain's CDR3 is CASSGFRGGNQPQHF. The CDR3 DNA sequence: TGTGCCAGCAGCGGGTTCAGGGGAGGGAACCAGCCCCAGCATTTT. The V and J genes are TRBV5-8 and TRBJ1-5; tentatively, D is TRBD1 (6 bases). V shed 4 bases and J shed 7 bases, with 18 bases lying between them. Per the germline V gene, CDR1 is SGHTS and CDR2 is YDEGEE. This CDR3 region has 15 residues.

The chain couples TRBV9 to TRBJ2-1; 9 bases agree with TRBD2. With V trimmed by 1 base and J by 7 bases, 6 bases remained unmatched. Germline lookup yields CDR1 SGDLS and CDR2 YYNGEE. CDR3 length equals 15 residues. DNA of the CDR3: TGTGCCAGCAGCGTAAGCGGGAGGACGGTAAATGAGCAGTTCTTC. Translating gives CASSVSGRTVNEQFF.

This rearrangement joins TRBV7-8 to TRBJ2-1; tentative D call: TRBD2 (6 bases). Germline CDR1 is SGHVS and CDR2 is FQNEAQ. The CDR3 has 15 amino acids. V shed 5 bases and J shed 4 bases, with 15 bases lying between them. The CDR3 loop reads CASSLTGARYNEQFF. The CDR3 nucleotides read TGTGCCAGCAGCCTGACGGGAGCAAGGTACAATGAGCAGTTCTTC.

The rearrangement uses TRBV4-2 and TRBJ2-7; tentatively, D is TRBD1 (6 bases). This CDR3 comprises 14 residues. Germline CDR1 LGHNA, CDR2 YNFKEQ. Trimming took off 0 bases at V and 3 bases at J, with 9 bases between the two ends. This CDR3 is CASSQDRGYYEQYF. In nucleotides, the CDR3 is TGTGCCAGCAGCCAAGACAGGGGCTACTACGAGCAGTACTTC.

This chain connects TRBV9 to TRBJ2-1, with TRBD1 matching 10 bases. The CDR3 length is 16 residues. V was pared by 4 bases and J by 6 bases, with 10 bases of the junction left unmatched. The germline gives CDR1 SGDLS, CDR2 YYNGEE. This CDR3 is CASSPRDRGTSNEQFF. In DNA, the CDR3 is TGTGCCAGCAGCCCCCGGGACAGGGGCACATCCAATGAGCAGTTCTTC.

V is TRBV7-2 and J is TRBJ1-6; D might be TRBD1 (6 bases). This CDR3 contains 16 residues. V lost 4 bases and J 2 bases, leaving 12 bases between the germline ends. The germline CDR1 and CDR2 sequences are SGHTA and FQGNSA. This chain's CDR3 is CASSSNRVPYNSPLHF. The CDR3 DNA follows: TGTGCCAGCAGCTCAAACAGGGTCCCCTATAATTCACCCCTCCACTTT.

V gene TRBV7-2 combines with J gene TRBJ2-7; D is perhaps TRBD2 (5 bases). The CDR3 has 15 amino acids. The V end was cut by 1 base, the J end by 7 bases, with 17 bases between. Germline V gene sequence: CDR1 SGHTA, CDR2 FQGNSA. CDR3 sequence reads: CASSLVLATSDEQYF. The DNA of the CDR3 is TGTGCCAGCAGCTTAGTGCTAGCTACATCAGATGAGCAGTACTTC.

The CDR3 sequence: CASSLNTGELFF. The DNA for the CDR3 is TGTGCCAGCAGCCTTAACACCGGGGAGCTGTTTTTT. The chain employs TRBV7-3 and TRBJ2-2; D gene uncertain. The germline V gene encodes CDR1 SGHTA and CDR2 FQGTGA. CDR3 length: 12 amino acids. Trimming shortened V by 5 bases and J by 2 bases, and 3 bases separated the two germline ends. The full variable domain, completed using reference TRBV7-3 and TRBJ2-2, is GAGVSQTPSNKVTEKGKYVELRCDPISGHTALYWYRQSLGQGPEFLIYFQGTGAADDSGLPNDRFFAVRPEGSVSTLKIQRTERGDSAVYLCASSLNTGELFFGEGSRLTVL.

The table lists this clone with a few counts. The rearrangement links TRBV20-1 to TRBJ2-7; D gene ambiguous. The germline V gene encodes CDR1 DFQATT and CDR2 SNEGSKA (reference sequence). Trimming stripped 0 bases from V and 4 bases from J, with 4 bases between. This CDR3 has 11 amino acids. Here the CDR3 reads CSARELYEQYF. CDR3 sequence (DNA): TGCAGTGCTAGAGAACTTTACGAGCAGTACTTC.

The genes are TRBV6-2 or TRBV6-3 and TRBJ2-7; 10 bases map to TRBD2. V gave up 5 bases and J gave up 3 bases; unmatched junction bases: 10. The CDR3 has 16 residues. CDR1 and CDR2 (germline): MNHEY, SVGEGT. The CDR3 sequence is CASSDRASSGSYEQYF. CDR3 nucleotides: TGTGCCAGCAGTGATCGAGCTTCTAGCGGGAGCTACGAGCAGTACTTC.

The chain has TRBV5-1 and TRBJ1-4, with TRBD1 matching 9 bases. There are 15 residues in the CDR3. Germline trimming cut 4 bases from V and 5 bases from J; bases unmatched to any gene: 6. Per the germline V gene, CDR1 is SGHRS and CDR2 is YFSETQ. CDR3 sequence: CASSLGQGKNEKLFF. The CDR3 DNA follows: TGCGCCAGCAGCCTGGGACAGGGAAAGAATGAAAAACTGTTTTTT. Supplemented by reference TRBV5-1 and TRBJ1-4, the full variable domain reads KAGVTQTPRYLIKTRGQQVTLSCSPISGHRSVSWYQQTPGQGLQFLFEYFSETQRNKGNFPGRFSGRQFSNSRSEMNVSTLELGDSALYLCASSLGQGKNEKLFFGSGTQLSVL.

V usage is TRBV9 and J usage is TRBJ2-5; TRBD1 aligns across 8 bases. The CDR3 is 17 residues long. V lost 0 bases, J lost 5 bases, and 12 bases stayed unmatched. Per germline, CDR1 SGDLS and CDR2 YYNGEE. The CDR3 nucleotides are TGTGCCAGCAGCGTAGGATTGGGGGCGACAGGGGACGAGACCCAGTACTTC. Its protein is CASSVGLGATGDETQYF.

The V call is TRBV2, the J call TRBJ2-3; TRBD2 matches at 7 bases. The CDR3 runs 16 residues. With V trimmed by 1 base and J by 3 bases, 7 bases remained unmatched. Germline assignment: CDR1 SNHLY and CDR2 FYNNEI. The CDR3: CASSEESGAATDTQYF. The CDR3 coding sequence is TGTGCCAGCAGTGAAGAAAGCGGGGCAGCGACAGATACGCAGTATTTT.

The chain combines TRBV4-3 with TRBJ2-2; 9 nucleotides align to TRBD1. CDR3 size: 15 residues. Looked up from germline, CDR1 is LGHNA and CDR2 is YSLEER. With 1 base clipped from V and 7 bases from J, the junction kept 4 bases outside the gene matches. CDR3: CASSQGQGGIGELFF. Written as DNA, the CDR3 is TGCGCCAGCAGCCAAGGACAGGGGGGAATCGGGGAGCTGTTTTTT.

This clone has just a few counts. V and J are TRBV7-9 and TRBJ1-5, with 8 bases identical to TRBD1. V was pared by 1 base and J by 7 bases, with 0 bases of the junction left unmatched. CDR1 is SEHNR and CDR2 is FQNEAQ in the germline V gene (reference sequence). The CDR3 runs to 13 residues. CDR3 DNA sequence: TGTGCCAGCAGCTTAGGACAGGGGCAGCCCCAGCATTTT. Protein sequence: CASSLGQGQPQHF.

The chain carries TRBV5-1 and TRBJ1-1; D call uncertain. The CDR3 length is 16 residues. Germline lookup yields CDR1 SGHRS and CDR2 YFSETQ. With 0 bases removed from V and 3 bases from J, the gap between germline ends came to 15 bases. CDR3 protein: CASSLGIGGMDTEAFF. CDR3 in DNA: TGCGCCAGCAGCTTGGGGATAGGAGGTATGGACACTGAAGCTTTCTTT. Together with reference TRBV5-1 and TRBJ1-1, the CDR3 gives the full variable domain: KAGVTQTPRYLIKTRGQQVTLSCSPISGHRSVSWYQQTPGQGLQFLFEYFSETQRNKGNFPGRFSGRQFSNSRSEMNVSTLELGDSALYLCASSLGIGGMDTEAFFGQGTRLTVV.

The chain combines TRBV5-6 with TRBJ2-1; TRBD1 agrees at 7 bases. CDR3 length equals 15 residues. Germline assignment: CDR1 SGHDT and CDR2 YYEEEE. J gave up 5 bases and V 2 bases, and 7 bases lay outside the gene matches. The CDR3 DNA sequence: TGTGCCAGCAGCTTTATAGGGGGCAATAACAATGAGCAGTTCTTC. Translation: CASSFIGGNNNEQFF.

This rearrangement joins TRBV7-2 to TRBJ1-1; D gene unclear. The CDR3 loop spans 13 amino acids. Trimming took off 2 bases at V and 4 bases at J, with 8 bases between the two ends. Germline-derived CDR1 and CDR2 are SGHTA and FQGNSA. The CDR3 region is CASSLPPPTEAFF. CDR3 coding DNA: TGTGCCAGCAGCTTACCCCCCCCCACTGAAGCTTTCTTT.

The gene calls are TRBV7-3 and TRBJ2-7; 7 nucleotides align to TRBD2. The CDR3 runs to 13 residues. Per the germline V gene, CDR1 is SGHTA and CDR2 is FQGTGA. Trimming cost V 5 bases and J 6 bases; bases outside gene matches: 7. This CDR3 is CASSPGLGGEQYF. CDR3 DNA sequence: TGTGCCAGCAGCCCAGGACTAGGTGGCGAGCAGTACTTC.

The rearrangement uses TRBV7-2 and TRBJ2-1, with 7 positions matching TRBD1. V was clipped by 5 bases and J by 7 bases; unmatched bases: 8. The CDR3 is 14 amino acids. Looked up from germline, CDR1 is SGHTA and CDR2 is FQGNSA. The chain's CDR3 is CASSTRDSSNEQFF. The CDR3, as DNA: TGTGCCAGCAGCACCCGGGACAGTTCTAATGAGCAGTTCTTC.

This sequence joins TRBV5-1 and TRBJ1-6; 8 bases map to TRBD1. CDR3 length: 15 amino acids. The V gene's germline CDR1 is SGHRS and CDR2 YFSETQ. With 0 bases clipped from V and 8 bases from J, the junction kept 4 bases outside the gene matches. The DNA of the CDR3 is TGCGCCAGCAGCTTGGAGGGCAGGGGGCATTCACCCCTCCACTTT. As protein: CASSLEGRGHSPLHF.

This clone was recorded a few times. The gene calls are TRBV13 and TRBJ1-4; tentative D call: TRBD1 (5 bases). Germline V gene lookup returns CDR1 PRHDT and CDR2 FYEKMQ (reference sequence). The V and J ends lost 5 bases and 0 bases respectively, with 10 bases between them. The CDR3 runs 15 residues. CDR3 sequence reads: CASSLGAATNEKLFF. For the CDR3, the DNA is TGTGCCAGCAGCCTTGGGGCAGCAACTAATGAAAAACTGTTTTTT.

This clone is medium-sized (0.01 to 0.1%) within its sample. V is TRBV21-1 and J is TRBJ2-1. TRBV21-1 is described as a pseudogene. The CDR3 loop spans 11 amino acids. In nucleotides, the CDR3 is TGTGCCGGTCCAGAGTACAATGAGCAGTTCTTC. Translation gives CAGPEYNEQFF.

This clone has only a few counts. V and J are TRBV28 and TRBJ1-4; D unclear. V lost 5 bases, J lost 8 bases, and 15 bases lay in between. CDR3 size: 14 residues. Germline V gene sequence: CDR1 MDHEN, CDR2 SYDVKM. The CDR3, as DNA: TGTGCCAGCAGTCCTCCTAGCAGGCCCGAAAAACTGTTTTTT. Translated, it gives CASSPPSRPEKLFF.